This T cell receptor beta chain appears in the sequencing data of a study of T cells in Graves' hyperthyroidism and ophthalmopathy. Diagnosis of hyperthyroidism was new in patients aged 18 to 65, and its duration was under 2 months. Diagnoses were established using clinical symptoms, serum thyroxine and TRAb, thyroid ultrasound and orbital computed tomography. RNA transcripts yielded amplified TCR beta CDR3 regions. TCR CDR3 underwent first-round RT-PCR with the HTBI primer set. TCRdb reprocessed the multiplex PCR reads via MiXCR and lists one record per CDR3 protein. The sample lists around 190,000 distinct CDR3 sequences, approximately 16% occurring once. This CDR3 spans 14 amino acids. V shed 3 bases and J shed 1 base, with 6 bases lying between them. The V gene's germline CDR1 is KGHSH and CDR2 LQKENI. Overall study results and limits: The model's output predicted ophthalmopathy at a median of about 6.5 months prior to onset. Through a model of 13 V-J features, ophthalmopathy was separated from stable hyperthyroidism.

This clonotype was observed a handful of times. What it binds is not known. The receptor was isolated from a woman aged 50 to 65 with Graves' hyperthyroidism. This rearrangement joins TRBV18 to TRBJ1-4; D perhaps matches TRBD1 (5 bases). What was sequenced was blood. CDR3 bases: TGTGCCAGCTCACCCAGGGAAACTAATGAAAAACTGTTTTTT. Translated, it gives CASSPRETNEKLFF.